This T cell receptor (beta chain) was identified in a study of CD8+ T cells in alopecia areata. Whole-study results and caveats: In patients, TCRs were shared less clearly than in mice, and HLA may possibly be involved. Scalp repertoires also include resident alphabeta T cells from normal skin. Lesional scalp, notably in alopecia totalis/universalis, had clonality above that of normal scalp.

cDNA serving as the sequencing template came from extracted, reverse transcribed RNA. The method was immunoSEQ multiplex PCR; TCRdb's version includes in-frame clones alone and lacks a portion of them. The sample has around 140,000 clones, roughly 46% seen once; the top ten hold 0.85% to 1%. This clone was recorded a few times. Its antigen is undetermined. Germline-derived CDR1 and CDR2 are GTSNPN and SVGIG (reference sequence). V lost 0 bases and J lost 7; bases outside the gene matches: 16. The length of the CDR3 is 19 residues. The TCR sequence derives from a human donor with alopecia areata. V is TRBV30 and J is TRBJ2-2; 11 bases map to TRBD2. This specimen was CD4+ T cells sorted from blood, taken at week 0. CDR3 in DNA: TGTGCCTGGAGTGTTCAGAAATTAGCGGGAGGGCTTCGAGACGGGGAGCTGTTTTTT. Translation: CAWSVQKLAGGLRDGELFF.